The source of this T cell receptor (beta chain) is a study of blood T cell repertoires in COVID-19. About the research overall: The study drew acute and convalescent COVID-19 samples from the United States, Italy and Spain. T cells, B-cell-depleted T cells, or PBMCs supplied cDNA or gDNA.

Per the germline V gene, CDR1 is MDHEN and CDR2 is SYDVKM. This CDR3 is 14 amino acids long. Trimming removed 10 bases from V and 3 bases from J, with 16 bases in between. Authors' processing steps: By means of reference gene primer amplification, nucleated cell counts were estimated. Assay used: immunoSEQ multiplex PCR; TCRdb lists only in-frame clones, some missing. The DNA was the basis for D and trimming; V, J and clone size are from that table. The sample includes approximately 200,000 clones, approximately 90% of them seen just once. The receptor was isolated from a woman under 40 with acute or convalescent COVID-19. The V and J genes are TRBV28 and TRBJ1-3; a possible D gene is TRBD1 (6 bases). Material for sequencing was peripheral blood. DNA of the CDR3: TGTGCCACGCAGACCGGGACATATGGAAACACCATATATTTT. It specifies CATQTGTYGNTIYF.